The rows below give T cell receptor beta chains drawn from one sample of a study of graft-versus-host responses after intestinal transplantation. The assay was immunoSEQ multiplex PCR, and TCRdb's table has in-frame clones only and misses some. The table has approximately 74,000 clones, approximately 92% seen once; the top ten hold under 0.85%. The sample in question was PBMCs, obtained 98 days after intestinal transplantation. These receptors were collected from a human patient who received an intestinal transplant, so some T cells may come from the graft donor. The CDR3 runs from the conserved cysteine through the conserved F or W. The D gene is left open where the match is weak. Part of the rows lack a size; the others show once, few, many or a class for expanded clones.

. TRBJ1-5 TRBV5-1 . CASSFNAGPARNQPQHF TGCGCCAGCAGCTTCAATGCAGGCCCGGCTCGCAATCAGCCCCAGCATTTT
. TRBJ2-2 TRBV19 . CASTTGRNTGELFF TGTGCCAGTACCACAGGGAGAAACACCGGGGAGCTGTTTTTT
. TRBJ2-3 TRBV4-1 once CASRTIFSSTDTQYF TGCGCCAGCAGGACGATTTTTTCCAGCACAGATACGCAGTATTTT
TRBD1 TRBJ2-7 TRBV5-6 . CASSLGPTGVYEQYF TGTGCCAGCAGCCTTGGACCGACAGGGGTCTACGAGCAGTACTTC
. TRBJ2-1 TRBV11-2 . CASRGFGNEQFF TGTGCCAGCAGAGGTTTCGGCAATGAGCAGTTCTTC
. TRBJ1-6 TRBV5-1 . CASRGGESSYNSPLHF TGCGCCAGCAGGGGCGGGGAGAGCTCCTATAATTCACCCCTCCACTTT
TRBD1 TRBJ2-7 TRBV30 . CAWSQGQGSYEQYF TGTGCCTGGAGTCAGGGACAGGGCTCCTACGAGCAGTACTTC
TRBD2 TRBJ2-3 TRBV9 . CASSLGLAGTRDTQYF TGTGCCAGCAGCTTAGGACTAGCGGGGACCCGAGATACGCAGTATTTT
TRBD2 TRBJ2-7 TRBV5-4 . CASSFLAGSYEQYF TGTGCCAGCAGCTTCCTAGCGGGGTCCTACGAGCAGTACTTC
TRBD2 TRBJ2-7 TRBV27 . CASSLAGIAYEQYF TGTGCCAGCAGTCTAGCGGGAATTGCCTACGAGCAGTACTTC
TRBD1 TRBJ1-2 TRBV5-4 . CASSLATGPILSNYGYTF TGTGCCAGCAGCTTGGCGACAGGGCCCATTCTTTCTAACTATGGCTACACCTTC
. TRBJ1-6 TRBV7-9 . CASSQPGLGSPLHF TGTGCCAGCAGCCAACCAGGGCTGGGTTCACCCCTCCACTTT
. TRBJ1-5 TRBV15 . CATSRINQPQHF TGTGCCACCAGCAGAATTAATCAGCCCCAGCATTTT
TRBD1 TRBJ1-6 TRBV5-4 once CASRDRVRNSPLHF TGTGCCAGCAGGGACAGGGTCCGCAATTCACCCCTCCACTTT
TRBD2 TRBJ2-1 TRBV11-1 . CASSLRKAGASYNEQFF TGTGCCAGCAGCTTGAGGAAAGCGGGGGCCTCATACAATGAGCAGTTCTTC
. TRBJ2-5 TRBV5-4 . CASSLPGQETQYF TGTGCCAGCAGCTTGCCGGGCCAAGAGACCCAGTACTTC
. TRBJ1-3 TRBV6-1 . CASRVVSSGNTIYF TGTGCCAGCAGGGTGGTCAGCTCTGGAAACACCATATATTTT
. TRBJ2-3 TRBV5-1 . CASSFSYTQYF TGCGCCAGCAGCTTTAGTTATACGCAGTATTTT
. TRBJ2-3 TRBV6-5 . CASSYSAGSADTQYF TGTGCCAGCAGTTACTCGGCGGGATCGGCAGATACGCAGTATTTT
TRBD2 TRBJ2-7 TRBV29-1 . CSVGAGTRSYEQYF TGCAGCGTTGGGGCAGGGACTAGGTCCTACGAGCAGTACTTC
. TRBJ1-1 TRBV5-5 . CASSLVPGGRDTEAFF TGTGCCAGCAGCTTGGTTCCTGGGGGTAGAGACACTGAGGCTTTCTTT
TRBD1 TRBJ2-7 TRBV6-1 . CASIGDRVLDEQYF TGTGCCAGCATCGGGGACAGGGTTTTAGACGAGCAGTACTTC
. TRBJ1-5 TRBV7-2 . CASSSDSSNQPQHF TGTGCCAGCAGCTCCGACAGTAGCAATCAGCCCCAGCATTTT
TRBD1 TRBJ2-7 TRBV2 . CASCETGPYEQYF TGTGCCAGCTGTGAGACAGGGCCCTACGAGCAGTACTTC
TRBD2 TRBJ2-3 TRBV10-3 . CAISGAGGSTDTQYF TGTGCCATCAGCGGAGCGGGAGGCAGCACAGATACGCAGTATTTT
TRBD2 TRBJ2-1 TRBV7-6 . CASSFPREGAGGPDEQFF TGTGCCAGCAGCTTCCCCCGTGAAGGAGCGGGAGGGCCCGATGAGCAGTTCTTC
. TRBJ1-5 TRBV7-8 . CASSGGPTDNQPQHF TGTGCCAGCAGCGGAGGCCCCACCGACAATCAGCCCCAGCATTTT
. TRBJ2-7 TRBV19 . CASSAAALGYEQYF TGTGCCAGTAGTGCAGCAGCGCTAGGTTACGAGCAGTACTTC
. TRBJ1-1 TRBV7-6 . CASSLAVGDMNTEAFF TGTGCCAGCAGCTTAGCCGTCGGCGACATGAACACTGAAGCTTTCTTT
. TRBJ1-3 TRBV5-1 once CASSLGGGSGNTIYF TGCGCCAGCAGCTTGGGAGGGGGATCTGGAAACACCATATATTTT
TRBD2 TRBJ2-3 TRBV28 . CASSSHRERGGTDTQYF TGTGCCAGCAGTTCCCACAGGGAGCGGGGGGGAACAGATACGCAGTATTTT
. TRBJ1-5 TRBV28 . CASSPQMGLPKDQPQHF TGTGCCAGCAGTCCTCAAATGGGACTTCCGAAGGATCAGCCCCAGCATTTT
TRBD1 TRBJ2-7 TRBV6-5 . CASSYLGQAEQYF TGTGCCAGCAGTTACCTGGGACAGGCCGAGCAGTACTTC
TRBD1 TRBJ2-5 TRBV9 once CASSVGLGQGRETQYF TGTGCCAGCAGCGTAGGTCTGGGACAGGGGAGGGAGACCCAGTACTTC
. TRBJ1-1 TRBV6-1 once CASSQGQTMNTEAFF TGTGCCAGCAGCCAAGGACAGACCATGAACACTGAAGCTTTCTTT
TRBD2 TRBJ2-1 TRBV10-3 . CAISGTSGRPSYNEQFF TGTGCCATCAGTGGGACTAGCGGGAGGCCCTCCTACAATGAGCAGTTCTTC